This record covers a single TCR beta chain. Germline lookup yields CDR1 MNHNS and CDR2 SASEGT. The ends were cut back, 1 base at V and 5 bases at J, with 9 bases in the middle. The CDR3 spans 14 residues. This record comes from a study of blood T cell repertoires in COVID-19. Across the whole study: Whether acute or convalescent, the COVID-19 samples came from the United States, Italy and Spain. From T cells, B-cell-depleted T cells, or PBMCs came the material, which was cDNA or gDNA.

Authors' data handling: Amplification from reference gene primers served as the basis for estimated nucleated cell counts. The data were produced by immunoSEQ multiplex PCR, yet TCRdb's version contains in-frame clones alone and is incomplete. V and J calls and clone size come straight from that table; D and trimming were deduced from the DNA. The sample has 230,000 or so clones, just over 85% seen once. Individuals drawn from under 30 US areas were about 18 to 95 years old. J is TRBJ1-5 and V is TRBV6-1; D might be TRBD1 (5 bases). Sequenced sample: PBMCs or T cells enriched from blood (not recorded which). This sequence originates from a woman aged 45-59 years with acute COVID-19. The DNA for the CDR3 is TGTGCCAGCAGTGAAGGGACAAACCATCAGCCCCAGCATTTT. Translating gives CASSEGTNHQPQHF.